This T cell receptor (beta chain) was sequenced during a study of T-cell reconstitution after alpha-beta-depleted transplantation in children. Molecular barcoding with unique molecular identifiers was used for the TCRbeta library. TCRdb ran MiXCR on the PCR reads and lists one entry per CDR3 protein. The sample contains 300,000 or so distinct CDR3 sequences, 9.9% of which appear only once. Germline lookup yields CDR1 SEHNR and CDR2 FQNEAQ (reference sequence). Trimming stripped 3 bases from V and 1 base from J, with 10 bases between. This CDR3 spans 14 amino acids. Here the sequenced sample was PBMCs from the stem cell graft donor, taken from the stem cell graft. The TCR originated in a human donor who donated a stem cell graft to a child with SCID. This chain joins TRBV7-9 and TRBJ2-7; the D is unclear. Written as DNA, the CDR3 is TGTGCCAGCAGCTTTTTTTCTGAGTCCTACGAGCAGTACTTC. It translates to CASSFFSESYEQYF.